The 31 T cell receptor beta chains in this list originate from one sample, sequenced in a study of blood T cell repertoires in COVID-19. Assay: immunoSEQ multiplex PCR; the TCRdb copy retains only in-frame clones and omits some. This table has about 190,000 clones, around 87% appearing once. The specimen sequenced was peripheral blood. These receptors were taken from a man in his forties or fifties with acute or convalescent COVID-19.

The DNA for the CDR3 is TGTGCCAGCAGCTTGAGTCAGGGGCAGTACAATGAGCAGTTCTTC. Its translation is CASSLSQGQYNEQFF. The chain links TRBV5-5 to TRBJ2-1, with a weak D call TRBD1 (6 bases). CDR3 length: 15 residues. V was cut by 1 base and J by 4 bases, with 12 bases left in between. CDR1 is SGHKS, CDR2 YYEKEE, per germline (reference sequence).

The CDR3 sequence is CASSERGTGAFNSPLHF. The DNA of the CDR3 is TGTGCCAGCAGTGAAAGGGGGACAGGGGCTTTTAATTCACCCCTCCACTTT. V usage is TRBV6-1 and J usage is TRBJ1-6; 10 bases align to TRBD1. The V gene's germline CDR1 is MNHNS and CDR2 SASEGT. V dropped 2 bases and J dropped 6; count of bases not matched to a gene: 7. The CDR3 has 17 residues.

This chain uses TRBV5-4 with TRBJ2-2; D is uncertain. The CDR3 length is 14 residues. Germline assignment: CDR1 SGHNT and CDR2 YYREEE (reference sequence). V lost 0 bases and J lost 3, with 6 bases in between. CDR3 sequence reads: CASSLDRYTGELFF. In DNA, the CDR3 is TGTGCCAGCAGCTTGGATCGTTACACCGGGGAGCTGTTTTTT.

The chain combines TRBV5-5 with TRBJ1-2; a possible D gene is TRBD1 (5 bases). CDR3 length: 13 residues. V lost 4 bases to trimming and J lost 8 bases, with 15 bases between them. Germline CDR1 reads SGHKS; CDR2 reads YYEKEE (reference sequence). The CDR3 DNA sequence: TGTGCCAGCAGCCCCTGGGGGGTGGGCGGCTACACCTTC. This encodes CASSPWGVGGYTF.

The V call is TRBV19, the J call TRBJ1-3; TRBD1 might be the D (6 bases). V was trimmed by 7 bases and J by 0 bases, leaving 10 bases between them. The germline V gene encodes CDR1 LNHDA and CDR2 SQIVND (reference sequence). The CDR3 is 14 residues long. CDR3 coding DNA: TGTGCCAGTATTACCAGGGGCTCTGGAAACACCATATATTTT. It yields the protein CASITRGSGNTIYF.

The chain uses TRBV28 and TRBJ1-6; 9 bases fit TRBD1. The CDR3 length is 13 residues. Trimming removed 6 bases from V and 7 bases from J; junction bases left unmatched: 1. Per germline, CDR1 MDHEN and CDR2 SYDVKM. In DNA, the CDR3 is TGTGCCAGCAGCGGACAGGGGAATTCACCCCTCCACTTT. It is translated as CASSGQGNSPLHF.

This chain connects TRBV6-5 to TRBJ2-1, with D perhaps TRBD2 (5 bases). V was clipped by 6 bases and J by 6 bases, with 15 bases between them. This CDR3 spans 14 amino acids. Per germline, CDR1 MNHEY and CDR2 SVGAGI. CDR3 coding DNA: TGTGCCAGCAGATACATCAACCTAGCCAATGAGCAGTTCTTC. It is translated as CASRYINLANEQFF.

The chain uses TRBV10-3 and TRBJ2-7; weak D call: TRBD1 (6 bases). The V end lost 2 bases, the J end lost 5 bases, and 7 bases lay between the germline ends. Per germline, CDR1 ENHRY and CDR2 SYGVKD. The CDR3 loop spans 12 amino acids. The DNA for the CDR3 is TGTGCCATCAGTGAGGGGGGCAACGAGCAGTACGTC. This codes for CAISEGGNEQYV.

V is TRBV6-4 and J is TRBJ2-7, with unresolved D. Germline CDR1 is MRHNA and CDR2 is SNTAGT. The V end was cut by 3 bases, the J end by 2 bases, with 8 bases between. The CDR3 extends over 13 amino acids. The CDR3 nucleotides are TGTGCCAGCAGTGAAGAGGTCGCCTACGAGCAGTACGTC. Its translation: CASSEEVAYEQYV.

V is TRBV6-5 and J is TRBJ2-7; D is possibly TRBD2 (6 bases). Germline CDR1 and CDR2: MNHEY and SVGAGI. The V and J ends lost 0 bases and 0 bases respectively, with 12 bases between them. This CDR3 spans 16 amino acids. The CDR3 reads CASSYSASVTSYEQYF. In DNA, the CDR3 is TGTGCCAGCAGTTACTCGGCTAGCGTAACCTCCTACGAGCAGTACTTC.

The chain couples TRBV7-3 to TRBJ2-7; 13 bases line up with TRBD2. CDR3 length: 15 residues. After removal of 5 bases from V and 7 bases from J, the junction contained 8 bases not matched to a gene. In germline, CDR1 is SGHTA, CDR2 FQGTGA. The CDR3 DNA sequence: TGTGCCAGCAGCCCAGGACTAGCGGGAGCCGAGGAGCAGTACTTC. It translates to CASSPGLAGAEEQYF.

The CDR3: CASSPPLNGMGNEQFF. DNA for the CDR3: TGTGCCAGCTCACCTCCCCTGAACGGGATGGGCAATGAGCAGTTCTTC. The chain couples TRBV18 to TRBJ2-1, with D tentatively TRBD2 (5 bases). Germline CDR1 reads KGHSH; CDR2 reads LQKENI. The CDR3 consists of 16 residues. Between the trimmed V and J ends, which lost 3 bases and 6 bases, there was a span of 18 bases.

The chain combines TRBV4-3 with TRBJ2-5; tentatively, D is TRBD1 (5 bases). CDR1 and CDR2 (germline): LGHNA, YSLEER. CDR3 length equals 13 residues. Trimming left V 0 bases short and J 3 bases short, with 5 bases between. CDR3 DNA sequence: TGCGCCAGCAGCCAAGACAGGGAAGAGACCCAGTACTTC. Amino acid sequence: CASSQDREETQYF.

The chain employs TRBV28 and TRBJ2-3; D possibly corresponds to TRBD1 (7 bases). Germline loops: CDR1 MDHEN, CDR2 SYDVKM. V was shortened by 5 bases and J by 13 bases, with 16 bases between the two germline ends. The length of the CDR3 is 12 residues. Here the CDR3 DNA reads TGTGCCAGCAGTAGTAGCAGGGGGGATGAGTATTTT. This encodes CASSSSRGDEYF. Full variable domain (remainder filled in from reference TRBV28 and TRBJ2-3): DVKVTQSSRYLVKRTGEKVFLECVQDMDHENMFWYRQDPGLGLRLIYFSYDVKMKEKGDIPEGYSVSREKKERFSLILESASTNQTSMYLCASSSSRGDEYFGPGTRLTVL.

This chain's CDR3 is CASAGGGRAYNEQFF. For the CDR3, the DNA is TGTGCCAGCGCCGGTGGGGGCAGGGCCTACAATGAGCAGTTCTTC. The V and J genes are TRBV9 and TRBJ2-1, with D possibly matching TRBD1 (6 bases). Trimming cost V 7 bases and J 2 bases, with 16 bases left between them. This CDR3 spans 15 amino acids. From germline, CDR1 is SGDLS and CDR2 YYNGEE.

This chain joins TRBV3-1 (or the pseudogene TRBV3-2) and TRBJ1-5, with 7 bases lining up with TRBD1. Per germline, CDR1 LGHDT and CDR2 YNNKEL (reference sequence). The ends lost 2 bases at V and 6 bases at J; junction bases unmatched: 1. CDR3 length equals 13 residues. The CDR3 loop is CASSQKGAQPQHF. The CDR3, as DNA: TGTGCCAGCAGCCAAAAGGGGGCTCAGCCCCAGCATTTT.

The chain couples TRBV7-9 to TRBJ1-2, with D uncertain. V gave up 3 bases and J gave up 8 bases, with 10 bases separating them. The V gene's germline CDR1 is SEHNR and CDR2 FQNEAQ (reference sequence). The CDR3 has 12 amino acids. CDR3 region: CASSLGGRGYTF. The DNA of the CDR3 is TGTGCCAGCAGCTTGGGTGGGCGAGGCTACACCTTC.

This chain uses TRBV3-1 (or the pseudogene TRBV3-2) with TRBJ1-5, with D unresolved. The CDR3 is 13 amino acids. Trimming removed 6 bases at V and 7 bases at J, with 13 bases between. Germline V gene lookup returns CDR1 LGHDT and CDR2 YNNKEL (reference sequence). DNA for the CDR3: TGTGCCAGCAGAGGAGGGCAGGAGCAGCCCCAGCATTTT. Residues: CASRGGQEQPQHF.

This chain uses TRBV9 with TRBJ2-2; 7 bases match TRBD1. The CDR3 contains 14 residues. CDR1 SGDLS and CDR2 YYNGEE come from the germline V gene. Germline trimming cut 5 bases from V and 7 bases from J; bases unmatched to any gene: 8. The CDR3 nucleotides read TGTGCCAGCAGACCGACAGGGTTTAACGGGGAGCTGTTTTTT. Its protein product is CASRPTGFNGELFF.

V is TRBV19 and J is TRBJ1-5; no reliable D call. V lost 4 bases and J 5 bases, leaving 9 bases between the germline ends. The CDR3 sequence is 13 residues long. Germline assignment: CDR1 LNHDA and CDR2 SQIVND (reference sequence). CDR3 nucleotide sequence: TGTGCCAGTAGTAGCCGCGTTGATCAGCCCCAGCATTTT. Amino acids: CASSSRVDQPQHF.

V usage is TRBV7-9 and J usage is TRBJ2-2, with TRBD1 matching 7 bases. With V trimmed by 5 bases and J by 7 bases, 7 bases remained unmatched. CDR3 length equals 14 residues. Germline CDR1 is SEHNR and CDR2 is FQNEAQ (reference sequence). CDR3 region: CASSLTGAGGELFF. In nucleotides, the CDR3 is TGTGCCAGCAGCCTAACAGGGGCGGGCGGGGAGCTGTTTTTT.

V gene TRBV18 combines with J gene TRBJ1-5, with 9 nucleotides matching TRBD1. Germline CDR1 is KGHSH and CDR2 is LQKENI. The CDR3 length is 15 residues. V was pared by 6 bases and J by 7 bases, with 10 bases of the junction left unmatched. The CDR3 is CASSPGTGSLQPQHF. Here the CDR3 DNA reads TGTGCCAGCTCGCCCGGGACAGGGTCCTTACAGCCCCAGCATTTT.

The chain combines TRBV25-1 with TRBJ1-1; D is unclear. CDR1 and CDR2 from the germline V gene are MGHDK and SYGVNS. With 6 bases removed from V and 1 base from J, the gap between germline ends came to 15 bases. The CDR3 extends over 15 amino acids. The CDR3 nucleotides read TGTGCCAGCAGCCGAGAGCAGGTCGAGAACACTGAAGCTTTCTTT. Protein: CASSREQVENTEAFF.

This clone was seen a few times. Here the CDR3 reads CASSLISHPETQYF. DNA of the CDR3: TGTGCCAGCAGTTTAATAAGCCATCCGGAGACCCAGTACTTC. This chain uses TRBV28 with TRBJ2-5; D remains ambiguous. Germline V lookup: CDR1 MDHEN, CDR2 SYDVKM. The CDR3 extends over 14 amino acids. V was cut by 2 bases and J by 5 bases, with 12 bases left in between.

The chain couples TRBV2 to TRBJ2-6; D unclear. This CDR3 is 14 amino acids long. V shed 3 bases and J shed 3 bases, with 6 bases lying between them. Germline V gives CDR1 SNHLY, CDR2 FYNNEI. CDR3 nucleotide sequence: TGTGCCAGCAGTGAGCAGTTTGGGGCCAACGTCCTGACTTTC. This codes for CASSEQFGANVLTF.

This chain links TRBV5-1 with TRBJ2-3, with D tentatively TRBD2 (6 bases). Deletions cut 0 bases from V and 2 bases from J, with 16 bases between. Germline loops: CDR1 SGHRS, CDR2 YFSETQ. The length of the CDR3 is 17 residues. The CDR3 is CASSLEPAGSYTDTQYF. As DNA, the CDR3 is TGCGCCAGCAGCTTGGAACCGGCGGGGTCTTACACAGATACGCAGTATTTT. The complete variable domain, with remaining parts taken from reference TRBV5-1 and TRBJ2-3, reads KAGVTQTPRYLIKTRGQQVTLSCSPISGHRSVSWYQQTPGQGLQFLFEYFSETQRNKGNFPGRFSGRQFSNSRSEMNVSTLELGDSALYLCASSLEPAGSYTDTQYFGPGTRLTVL.

This chain uses TRBV27 with TRBJ2-7; 11 bases match TRBD1. From germline, CDR1 is MNHEY and CDR2 SMNVEV (reference sequence). The trim removed 4 bases at V and 4 bases at J, leaving 6 bases unmatched. CDR3 length equals 15 residues. As DNA, the CDR3 is TGTGCCAGCAGTTCGGGGACAGGGGGAAGATACGAGCAGTACTTC. Residues: CASSSGTGGRYEQYF.

The rearrangement uses TRBV14 and TRBJ2-1; TRBD1 matches 9 bases. Looked up from germline, CDR1 is SGHDN and CDR2 is FVKESK. This CDR3 is 13 amino acids long. J gave up 9 bases and V 5 bases, and 5 bases lay outside the gene matches. The CDR3 loop is CASSWTGEAEQFF. CDR3 nucleotide sequence: TGTGCCAGCAGCTGGACAGGGGAGGCTGAGCAGTTCTTC.

This chain connects TRBV27 to TRBJ2-5; 9 nucleotides agree with TRBD1. V lost 3 bases, J lost 5 bases, and 10 bases stayed unmatched. The CDR3 runs to 16 residues. CDR1 is MNHEY, CDR2 SMNVEV, per germline (reference sequence). CDR3 in DNA: TGTGCCAGCAGTTTCTCCGGGACAGGGTTTCGGGAGACCCAGTACTTC. This gives the protein CASSFSGTGFRETQYF.

The CDR3 coding sequence is TGCGCCAGCAGTGAGCCCCCGGGACAGGGGATCACCGGGGAGCTGTTTTTT. It specifies CASSEPPGQGITGELFF. The gene calls are TRBV10-2 and TRBJ2-2; 10 positions agree with TRBD1. V gave up 2 bases and J gave up 4 bases; unmatched junction bases: 7. The CDR3 totals 17 residues. Looked up from germline, CDR1 is WSHSY and CDR2 is SAAADI.

The rearrangement uses TRBV29-1 and TRBJ2-2; possibly TRBD2 for D (7 bases). Germline CDR1 reads SQVTM; CDR2 reads ANQGSEA. Trimming took 7 bases from V and 1 from J, leaving 16 bases between them. The CDR3 is made up of 15 amino acids. CDR3 nucleotide sequence: TGCAGCGCCCGGTGGGGGGGCGAGAACACCGGGGAGCTGTTTTTT. Translating it yields CSARWGGENTGELFF.